A selection of T cell receptor beta chains follows, all from one sample in a study of T cell clones after liver transplantation. Clones were read by immunoSEQ multiplex PCR, and TCRdb kept only the in-frame ones, dropping some. The table has around 100,000 clones, roughly 80% seen once; the top ten hold 0.8% to 1%. This specimen was CD4+ T cells from blood, taken before liver transplant. These receptor sequences come from a human donor who received a liver transplant. The conserved cysteine and the conserved F or W are not part of the CDR3 here. The order of the fields is V gene, D gene, J gene, clone size, CDR3 protein. D genes are given only for firm matches. For some rows the clone size is stated as once, few or many, or as a class when expanded; others skip it.

TRBV2	NA	TRBJ2-7	NA	ASSEEFEQY
TRBV19	NA	TRBJ2-6	NA	ASSIWDSGANVLT
TRBV19	NA	TRBJ2-7	once	ASSNHQGAYEQY
TRBV7-8	NA	TRBJ2-5	once	ASSLRPPLVPQETQY
TRBV19	TRBD2	TRBJ2-1	once	ASSATTSGRNNEQF
TRBV9	NA	TRBJ1-1	NA	ASTVASVGTEAF
TRBV29-1	NA	TRBJ2-7	NA	SVVQILKPYEQY
TRBV14	NA	TRBJ2-2	NA	ASSQARSGGTGELF
TRBV7-3	TRBD1	TRBJ2-1	NA	ASSSDRGNEQF
TRBV5-1	NA	TRBJ2-1	NA	ASSLASSGGPYNEQF
TRBV28	NA	TRBJ2-7	NA	ASRPPGGVSSYEQY
TRBV18	NA	TRBJ1-1	few	ASSHYGPGAF
TRBV6-1	TRBD2	TRBJ2-2	NA	ASRRGLAGSGELF
TRBV27	TRBD1	TRBJ2-5	NA	ASSPRQGRETQY
TRBV7-3	NA	TRBJ2-5	NA	ASSFGKGETQY
TRBV7-2	NA	TRBJ1-1	NA	ASSLWAGNTEAF
TRBV29-1	NA	TRBJ1-1	NA	SVERRLNTEAF
TRBV5-4	TRBD1	TRBJ1-3	NA	ASSFGQGPGNTIY
TRBV6-5	TRBD1	TRBJ2-1	NA	ASIASGTGGGQQF
TRBV18	NA	TRBJ2-2	NA	ASSRDTGELF
TRBV5-1	NA	TRBJ2-1	NA	ASSSYGGSSYNEQF
TRBV7-3	NA	TRBJ2-3	NA	ASSYGNTDTQY
TRBV19	TRBD2	TRBJ2-1	NA	ASSPTSGGFGEQF
TRBV7-7	NA	TRBJ2-5	NA	ASGGETGGETQY
TRBV5-8	NA	TRBJ1-1	NA	ASSLTGNTEAF
TRBV11-2	NA	TRBJ2-1	NA	ASSLDRENEQF
TRBV11-2	NA	TRBJ2-3	NA	ASTFAGSTDTQY
TRBV7-8	NA	TRBJ2-7	NA	ASSLKTGAGVYEQY
TRBV19	NA	TRBJ1-2	NA	ASRHNYYGYT
TRBV6-5	NA	TRBJ2-7	NA	ASSYVGGSSEQY
TRBV5-5	NA	TRBJ2-7	NA	ASSSLRAGSYEQY
TRBV27	TRBD1	TRBJ1-1	few	ASSFGQGGVEAF
TRBV6-1	NA	TRBJ2-7	NA	ASSEFWANGDREQY
TRBV19	TRBD1	TRBJ2-5	NA	ASSGPTGVGFETQY
TRBV6-6	TRBD1	TRBJ1-5	NA	ASSGTGGGNQPQH
TRBV10-3	TRBD2	TRBJ2-7	NA	AISGGGYEQY
TRBV4-3	NA	TRBJ2-5	NA	ASSRREQETQY
TRBV5-6	NA	TRBJ2-3	NA	ASSAEKGLFLDTQY
TRBV19	TRBD2	TRBJ2-1	NA	ASSIRGGRAANEQF
TRBV2	TRBD1	TRBJ2-3	NA	ASRAGTETDTQY
TRBV9	NA	TRBJ2-7	NA	ASSAGRTFYEQY
TRBV18	NA	TRBJ1-2	once	ASSRDQNPLYGYT
TRBV19	NA	TRBJ1-5	NA	ASSIDRGGATSNQPQH
TRBV28	NA	TRBJ2-1	NA	ASTLNNEQF
TRBV6-4	NA	TRBJ2-7	NA	ASSGRRPYEQY
TRBV6-5	NA	TRBJ1-2	NA	ASSYSLGGGYT
TRBV19	NA	TRBJ2-2	NA	ASSIDGPGELF
TRBV19	NA	TRBJ2-3	NA	ASSARRADTQY
TRBV12-5	NA	TRBJ1-2	NA	ASGSVGGYT
TRBV7-3	TRBD1	TRBJ1-5	NA	ASSFDRGRHQPQH
TRBV19	NA	TRBJ2-7	NA	ASRSLQLYPYEQY
TRBV5-1	NA	TRBJ1-5	NA	ASSLQGLSNQPQH
TRBV7-7	TRBD1	TRBJ2-5	NA	ASSPKGAGETQY